The 25 T cell receptor beta chains listed next were all sequenced from one sample in a study of blood T cells in healthy people across ages. Alongside a J-beta primer mix, a sample-barcoded 5' primer served in a second PCR lasting roughly 7 to 12 cycles. From the 5' RACE reads, TCRdb called clonotypes with MiXCR, one entry per CDR3 protein. The sample consists of some 860,000 distinct CDR3 sequences, 56% of them appearing once. Sample: blood. Every receptor here comes from a man aged 35 to 55 in good health.

The CDR3, as DNA: TGTGCCAGCAGTTACCGTATGGATATCACAGATACGCAGTATTTT. Translation: CASSYRMDITDTQYF. This chain links TRBV13 with TRBJ2-3, with D unclear. V was shortened by 6 bases and J by 2 bases, with 15 bases between the two germline ends. CDR1 PRHDT and CDR2 FYEKMQ come from the germline V gene (reference sequence). The CDR3 covers 15 residues.

At least ten counts were recorded for this clonotype. This chain joins TRBV12-3 or TRBV12-4 and TRBJ2-5, with D perhaps matching TRBD1 (6 bases). CDR3 length: 13 residues. The V gene lost 9 bases and the J gene lost 1 base, with 12 bases spanning the gap. This CDR3 is CASNEGVQETQYF. For the CDR3, the DNA is TGTGCCAGTAACGAGGGGGTCCAAGAGACCCAGTACTTC.

This clonotype was found many times. The genes are TRBV4-3 and TRBJ2-5; D gene uncertain. CDR1 and CDR2 from the germline V gene are LGHNA and YSLEER. Trimming stripped 1 base from V and 5 bases from J, with 8 bases between. CDR3 length: 13 residues. The CDR3: CASSQVRRETQYF. DNA for the CDR3: TGCGCCAGCAGCCAAGTCCGGCGGGAGACCCAGTACTTC.

Here the CDR3 DNA reads TGTGCCAGCAGGGAGGGACAGCCCTTTCGCGAGCAGTACTTC. Its protein product is CASREGQPFREQYF. The rearrangement uses TRBV27 and TRBJ2-7, with D possibly TRBD1 on 7 matching bases. This CDR3 is 14 amino acids long. V shed 6 bases and J shed 6 bases, with 18 bases lying between them. The V gene's germline CDR1 is MNHEY and CDR2 SMNVEV (reference sequence).

V is TRBV5-1 and J is TRBJ2-5; D is undetermined. Germline-derived CDR1 and CDR2 are SGHRS and YFSETQ. With 0 bases removed from V and 7 bases from J, the gap between germline ends came to 7 bases. CDR3 size: 12 residues. CDR3 bases: TGCGCCAGCAGCTTGGAAGCAGGGACCCAGTACTTC. It translates to CASSLEAGTQYF. The full variable domain, rest sourced from reference TRBV5-1 and TRBJ2-5, is KAGVTQTPRYLIKTRGQQVTLSCSPISGHRSVSWYQQTPGQGLQFLFEYFSETQRNKGNFPGRFSGRQFSNSRSEMNVSTLELGDSALYLCASSLEAGTQYFGPGTRLLVL.

Remarks on this clonotype: One end of the junction varies from germline; a read error may be responsible. The gene calls are TRBV10-3 and TRBJ2-3; TRBD1 agrees at 9 bases. The CDR3 consists of 14 residues. CDR1 and CDR2 from the germline V gene are ENHRY and SYGVKD. For the CDR3, the DNA is TGTGCCTTCAGTGGAGGGACAGGGAGAGATACGCAGTATTTT. It is translated as CAFSGGTGRDTQYF.

The CDR3 reads CSASAGGDETTSTDTQYF. The DNA of the CDR3 is TGCAGTGCTAGTGCCGGCGGGGACGAAACTACTAGCACAGATACGCAGTATTTT. The chain is built from TRBV20-1 and TRBJ2-3, with D possibly TRBD2 on 6 matching bases. The CDR3 covers 18 residues. V gave up 3 bases and J gave up 0 bases, with 22 bases separating them. Germline V lookup: CDR1 DFQATT, CDR2 SNEGSKA (reference sequence).

This rearrangement joins TRBV10-1 to TRBJ2-1, with a weak D call TRBD2 (6 bases). V was pared by 3 bases and J by 7 bases, with 25 bases between. The CDR3 is 18 residues long. Germline CDR1 WNHNN, CDR2 SYGVQD (reference sequence). The CDR3 nucleotides read TGCGCCAGCAGTGAACTAGCCGGACGGGCCAAGCCTCGGAATGAGCAGTTCTTC. This codes for CASSELAGRAKPRNEQFF.

The chain uses TRBV20-1 and TRBJ2-3; possibly TRBD1 or TRBD2 for D (5 bases each). Trimming shortened V by 5 bases and J by 6 bases, and 12 bases separated the two germline ends. CDR3 size: 12 residues. Germline V CDR1 and CDR2: DFQATT, SNEGSKA (reference sequence). CDR3 DNA: TGCAGTGCTGGGACGACAACGGATACGCAGTATTTT. This gives the protein CSAGTTTDTQYF.

The CDR3 here is CAISESTYSSGEQYF. Here the CDR3 DNA reads TGTGCCATCAGTGAGTCGACTTACAGCTCGGGGGAGCAGTACTTC. The genes are TRBV10-3 and TRBJ2-7; possibly TRBD2 for D (5 bases). This CDR3 is built from 15 residues. Looked up from germline, CDR1 is ENHRY and CDR2 is SYGVKD. The V and J ends lost 0 bases and 7 bases respectively, with 16 bases between them.

The sample holds one count of this clonotype. CDR3 sequence (DNA): TGTGCCAGCGCCATCCCTCCTCCGGGACAGGGGGCGGGCGGCTACACCTTC. Translating it yields CASAIPPPGQGAGGYTF. The chain recombines TRBV28 with TRBJ1-2; 12 bases match TRBD1. Germline V lookup: CDR1 MDHEN, CDR2 SYDVKM. The CDR3 consists of 17 residues. Trimming at V came to 8 bases and at J to 8 bases, leaving 18 bases not matched to a gene.

This clonotype was seen a single time. The chain couples TRBV7-8 to TRBJ2-5; D not resolved. This CDR3 is built from 15 residues. Germline CDR1 SGHVS, CDR2 FQNEAQ. Trimming stripped 8 bases from V and 4 bases from J, with 20 bases between. In DNA, the CDR3 is TGTGCCAGCCCACCCTCCGGTCGACGCGGAGAGACCCAGTACTTC. Its protein product is CASPPSGRRGETQYF.

About this clonotype: With a much larger clone just one base away, this may be a read error. The J gene is TRBJ2-1, the V gene TRBV29-1; D possibly corresponds to TRBD1 (6 bases). Germline CDR1 and CDR2: SQVTM and ANQGSEA. With 6 bases removed from V and 6 bases from J, the gap between germline ends came to 15 bases. This CDR3 is 13 amino acids long. The CDR3, as DNA: TGCAGCGTATCAGGACAGATCTCCAATGAGCAGTTCTTC. Its translation is CSVSGQISNEQFF.

The chain recombines TRBV7-2 with TRBJ2-4, with D perhaps assigned TRBD1 or TRBD2 (5 bases each). The end of the DNA aligns better with TRBJ2-7, so the J call may be wrong. The germline V gene has CDR1 SGHTA and CDR2 FQGNSA. The CDR3 runs 16 residues. CDR3 protein: CASSLGEREGRGEQYF. The CDR3, as DNA: TGTGCCAGCAGCTTGGGGGAACGAGAGGGCCGGGGCGAGCAGTACTTC.

This clonotype was detected only a few times. The CDR3 DNA is TGTGCCAGCAGCTACAGGGCGGCCTCTAATGAAAAACTGTTTTTT. Amino acid sequence: CASSYRAASNEKLFF. V and J are TRBV3-1 and TRBJ1-4; weak D call: TRBD1 (6 bases). The CDR3 is 15 amino acids. CDR1 and CDR2 from the germline V gene are LGHDT and YNNKEL (reference sequence). Trimming removed 5 bases from V and 3 bases from J, with 13 bases in between.

This clonotype was observed at least ten times. This chain joins TRBV5-5 and TRBJ2-7, with D unclear. The CDR3 is 18 amino acids. Looked up from germline, CDR1 is SGHKS and CDR2 is YYEKEE (reference sequence). V was trimmed by 1 base and J by 4 bases, leaving 24 bases between them. The CDR3 nucleotides are TGTGCCAGCAGCTTGCTGAAGAGCCCGACCGGTTCGAGGTACGAGCAGTACTTC. It is translated as CASSLLKSPTGSRYEQYF.

As regards this clonotype: Possible read error: a much larger clone is one base away. This sequence joins TRBV5-1 and TRBJ2-1; tentatively, D is TRBD2 (5 bases). Trimming stripped 4 bases from V and 10 bases from J, with 12 bases between. The CDR3 spans 12 residues. The germline CDR1 and CDR2 sequences are SGHRS and YFSETQ. The CDR3 here is CASSGSGYEQFF. The CDR3 DNA is TGCGCCAGCAGCGGCAGCGGCTACGAGCAGTTCTTC.

This chain joins TRBV29-1 and TRBJ2-5, with D uncertain. The length of the CDR3 is 13 residues. With 2 bases removed from V and 5 bases from J, the gap between germline ends came to 12 bases. CDR1 and CDR2 (germline): SQVTM, ANQGSEA. The CDR3 is CSVEIVPRETQYF. CDR3 coding DNA: TGCAGCGTTGAAATAGTGCCGAGGGAGACCCAGTACTTC.

The CDR3 DNA sequence: TGTGCCAGCAGCACTAGACGGGGAGCCTACGAGCAGTACTTC. Translated, it gives CASSTRRGAYEQYF. The V call is TRBV3-1, the J call TRBJ2-7; tentative D call: TRBD2 (5 bases). V gave up 5 bases and J gave up 2 bases, with 13 bases separating them. Germline CDR1 LGHDT, CDR2 YNNKEL (reference sequence). The CDR3 extends over 14 amino acids.

The chain combines TRBV20-1 with TRBJ2-1, with D possibly TRBD2 on 6 matching bases. Gene TRBJ2-7 matches the end of the DNA better, so the J call may be wrong. The CDR3 has 15 amino acids. CDR1 is DFQATT, CDR2 SNEGSKA, per germline (reference sequence). The CDR3 loop reads CSASEGLDYYNEQYF. CDR3 nucleotide sequence: TGCAGTGCTAGTGAGGGGTTGGACTACTACAATGAGCAGTACTTC.

Only a few counts were recorded for this clonotype. The V gene is TRBV28, the J gene TRBJ2-4, with 8 bases matching TRBD2. With 5 bases clipped from V and 6 bases from J, the junction kept 9 bases outside the gene matches. The CDR3 is 15 residues long. Germline values: CDR1 MDHEN, CDR2 SYDVKM. Here the CDR3 DNA reads TGTGCCAGCAGTCCAGCGGGGGAGTGGGGAAACATTCAGTACTTC. The encoded protein is CASSPAGEWGNIQYF.

This clonotype was observed a handful of times. The J gene is TRBJ2-1, the V gene TRBV20-1; D might be TRBD2 (6 bases). This CDR3 spans 11 amino acids. The V gene's germline CDR1 is DFQATT and CDR2 SNEGSKA (reference sequence). V lost 1 base and J lost 13, with 11 bases in between. CDR3 nucleotide sequence: TGCAGTGCTAGAGCGGGAGTAGAACAGTTCTTC. This sequence encodes CSARAGVEQFF.

This clonotype was observed a single time. This chain uses TRBV21-1 with TRBJ1-5; the listed D gene, TRBD1, was not tested against the DNA. TRBV21-1 is described as a pseudogene. The CDR3 loop spans 16 amino acids. The CDR3 bases are TGTGCCAGCAGCAAAGCGGGACAGGGCGAGTATCAGCCCCAGCATTTT. As protein: CASSKAGQGEYQPQHF.

The chain uses TRBV29-1 and TRBJ1-1; D is unclear. Germline CDR1 is SQVTM and CDR2 is ANQGSEA. V was pared by 5 bases and J by 7 bases, with 20 bases between. The CDR3 contains 14 residues. The CDR3 loop is CSVCQPTTYCEAFF. The CDR3 region has the DNA TGCAGCGTTTGCCAGCCGACCACATACTGTGAAGCTTTCTTT.

The chain uses TRBV9 and TRBJ1-6; D gene uncertain. The germline CDR1 and CDR2 sequences are SGDLS and YYNGEE. This CDR3 region has 14 residues. Trimming stripped 1 base from V and 4 bases from J, with 6 bases between. CDR3 residues: CASSVSSYNSPLHF. For the CDR3, the DNA is TGTGCCAGCAGCGTATCCAGTTATAATTCACCCCTCCACTTT.